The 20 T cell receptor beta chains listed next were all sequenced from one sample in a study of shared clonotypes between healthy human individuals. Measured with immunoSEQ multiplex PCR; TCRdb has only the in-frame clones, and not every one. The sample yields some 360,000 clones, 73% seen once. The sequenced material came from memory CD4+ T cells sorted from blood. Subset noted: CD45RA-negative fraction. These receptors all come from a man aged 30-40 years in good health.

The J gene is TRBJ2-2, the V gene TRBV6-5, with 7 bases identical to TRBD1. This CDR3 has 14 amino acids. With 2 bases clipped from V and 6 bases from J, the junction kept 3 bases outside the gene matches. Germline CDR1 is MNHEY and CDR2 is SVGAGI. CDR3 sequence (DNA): TGTGCCAGCAGTTACGCGCAGGGGGCCGGGGAGCTGTTTTTT. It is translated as CASSYAQGAGELFF.

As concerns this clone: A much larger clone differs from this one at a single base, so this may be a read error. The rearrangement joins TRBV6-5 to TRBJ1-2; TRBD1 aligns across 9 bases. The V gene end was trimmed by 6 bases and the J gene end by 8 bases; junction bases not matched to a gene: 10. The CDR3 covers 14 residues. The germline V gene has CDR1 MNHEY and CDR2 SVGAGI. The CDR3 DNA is TGTGCCAGCAGCCGGAGACAGGGGGAGTTCGGCTACACCTTC. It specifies CASSRRQGEFGYTF.

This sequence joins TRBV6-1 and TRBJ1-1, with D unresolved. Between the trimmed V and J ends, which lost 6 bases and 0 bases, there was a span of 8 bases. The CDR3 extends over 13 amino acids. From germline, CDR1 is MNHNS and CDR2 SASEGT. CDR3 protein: CASRKEMNTEAFF. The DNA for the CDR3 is TGTGCCAGCAGGAAGGAGATGAACACTGAAGCTTTCTTT.

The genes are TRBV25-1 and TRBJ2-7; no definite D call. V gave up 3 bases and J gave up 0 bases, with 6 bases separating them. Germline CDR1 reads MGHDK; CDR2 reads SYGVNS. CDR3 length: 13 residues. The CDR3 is CASSEAASYEQYF. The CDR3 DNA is TGTGCCAGCAGTGAGGCAGCCTCCTACGAGCAGTACTTC.

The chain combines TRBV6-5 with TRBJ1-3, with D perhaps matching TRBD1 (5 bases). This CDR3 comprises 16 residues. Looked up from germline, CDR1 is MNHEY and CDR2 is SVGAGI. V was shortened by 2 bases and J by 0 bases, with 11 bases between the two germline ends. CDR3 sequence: CASSYGQLSSGNTIYF. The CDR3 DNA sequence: TGTGCCAGCAGTTACGGACAACTTAGCTCTGGAAACACCATATATTTT.

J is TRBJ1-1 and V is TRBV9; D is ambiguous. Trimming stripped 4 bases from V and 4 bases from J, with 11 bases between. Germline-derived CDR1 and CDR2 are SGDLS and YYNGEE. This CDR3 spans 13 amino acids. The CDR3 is CASSHKLGTEAFF. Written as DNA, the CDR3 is TGTGCCAGCAGCCATAAACTGGGCACTGAAGCTTTCTTT.

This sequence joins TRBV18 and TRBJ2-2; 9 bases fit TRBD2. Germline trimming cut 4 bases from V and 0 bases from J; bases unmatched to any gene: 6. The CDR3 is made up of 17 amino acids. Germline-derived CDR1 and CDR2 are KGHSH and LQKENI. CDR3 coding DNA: TGTGCCAGCTCACAATCAGCGGGAGGAACGAACACCGGGGAGCTGTTTTTT. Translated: CASSQSAGGTNTGELFF.

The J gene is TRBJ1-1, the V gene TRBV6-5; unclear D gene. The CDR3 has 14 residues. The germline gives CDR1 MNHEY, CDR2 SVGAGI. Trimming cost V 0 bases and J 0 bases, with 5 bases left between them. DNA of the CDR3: TGTGCCAGCAGTTACTCAGGAGTGAACACTGAAGCTTTCTTT. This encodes CASSYSGVNTEAFF.

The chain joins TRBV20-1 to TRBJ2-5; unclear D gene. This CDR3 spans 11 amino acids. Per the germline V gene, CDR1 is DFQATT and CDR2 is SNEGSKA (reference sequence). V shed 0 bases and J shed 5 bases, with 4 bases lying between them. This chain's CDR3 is CSARDRETQYF. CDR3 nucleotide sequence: TGCAGTGCTAGAGACAGGGAGACCCAGTACTTC.

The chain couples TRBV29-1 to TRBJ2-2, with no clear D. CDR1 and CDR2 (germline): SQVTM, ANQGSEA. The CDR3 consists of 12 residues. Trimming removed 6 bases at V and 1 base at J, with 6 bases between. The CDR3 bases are TGCAGCGTGATAGGGAACACCGGGGAGCTGTTTTTT. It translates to CSVIGNTGELFF.

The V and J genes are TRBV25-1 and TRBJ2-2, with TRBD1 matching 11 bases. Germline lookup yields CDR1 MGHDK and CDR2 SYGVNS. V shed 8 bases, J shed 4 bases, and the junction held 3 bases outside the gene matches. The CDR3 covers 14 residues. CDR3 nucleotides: TGTGCCAGCTCGGGACAGGGGGTCACCGGGGAGCTGTTTTTT. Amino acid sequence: CASSGQGVTGELFF.

CDR3 DNA: TGTGCCACCAGCAGAGACCAACCCGGAGATGAAAAACTGTTTTTT. Translated, it gives CATSRDQPGDEKLFF. The chain recombines TRBV15 with TRBJ1-4; D gene ambiguous. Per germline, CDR1 LNHNV and CDR2 YYDKDF (reference sequence). The ends were cut back, 0 bases at V and 6 bases at J, with 11 bases in the middle. The CDR3 totals 15 residues.

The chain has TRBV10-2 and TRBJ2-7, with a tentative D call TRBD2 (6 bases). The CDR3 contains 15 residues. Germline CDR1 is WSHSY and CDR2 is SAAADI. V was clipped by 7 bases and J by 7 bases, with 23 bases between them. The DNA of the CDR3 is TGCGCCAGCACTAGCCGGGAGACCCAGCTGGGGGAGCAGTACTTC. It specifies CASTSRETQLGEQYF.

The CDR3 loop is CASSLSHEQYF. The CDR3 nucleotides are TGTGCCAGCAGCTTATCCCACGAGCAGTACTTC. The chain has TRBV5-8 and TRBJ2-7; D unresolved. Germline CDR1 SGHTS, CDR2 YDEGEE. The CDR3 contains 11 residues. V lost 2 bases and J lost 5, with 5 bases in between.

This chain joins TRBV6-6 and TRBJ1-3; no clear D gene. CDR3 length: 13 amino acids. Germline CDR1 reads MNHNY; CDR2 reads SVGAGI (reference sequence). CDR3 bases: TGTGGGGCGGGCTCCTCACCCGGAAACACCATATATTTT. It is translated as CGAGSSPGNTIYF.

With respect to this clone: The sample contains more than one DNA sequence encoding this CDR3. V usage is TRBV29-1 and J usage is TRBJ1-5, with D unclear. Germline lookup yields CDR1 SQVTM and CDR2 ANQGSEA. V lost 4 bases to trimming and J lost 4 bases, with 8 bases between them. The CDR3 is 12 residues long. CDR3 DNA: TGCAGCGTTGGTCAGACTAATCAGCCCCAGCATTTT. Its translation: CSVGQTNQPQHF.

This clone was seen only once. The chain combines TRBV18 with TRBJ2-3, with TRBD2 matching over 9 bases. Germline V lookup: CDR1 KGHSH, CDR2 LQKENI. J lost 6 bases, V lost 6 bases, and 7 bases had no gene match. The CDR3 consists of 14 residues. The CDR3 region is CASSVQSGRDTQYF. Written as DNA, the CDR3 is TGTGCCAGCTCGGTCCAGAGCGGGAGGGATACGCAGTATTTT.

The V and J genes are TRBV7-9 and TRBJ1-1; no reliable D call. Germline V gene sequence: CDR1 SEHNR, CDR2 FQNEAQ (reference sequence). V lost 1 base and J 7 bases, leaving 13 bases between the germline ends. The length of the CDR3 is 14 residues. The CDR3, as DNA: TGTGCCAGCAGCTTAGATCCGACCGTCAGTGAAGCTTTCTTT. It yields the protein CASSLDPTVSEAFF.

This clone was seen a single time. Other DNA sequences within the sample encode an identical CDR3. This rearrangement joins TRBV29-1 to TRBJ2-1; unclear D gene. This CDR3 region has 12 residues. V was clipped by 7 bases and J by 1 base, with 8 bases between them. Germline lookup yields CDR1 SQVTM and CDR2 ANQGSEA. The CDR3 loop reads CSAPTSYNEQFF. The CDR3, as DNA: TGCAGCGCTCCTACTTCCTACAATGAGCAGTTCTTC.

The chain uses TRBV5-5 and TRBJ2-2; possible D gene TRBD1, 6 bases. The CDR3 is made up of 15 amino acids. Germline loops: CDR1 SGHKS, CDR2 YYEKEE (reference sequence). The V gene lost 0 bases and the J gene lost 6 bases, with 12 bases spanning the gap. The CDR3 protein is CASSLGPGDAGELFF. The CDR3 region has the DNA TGTGCCAGCAGCTTGGGGCCAGGGGATGCCGGGGAGCTGTTTTTT.